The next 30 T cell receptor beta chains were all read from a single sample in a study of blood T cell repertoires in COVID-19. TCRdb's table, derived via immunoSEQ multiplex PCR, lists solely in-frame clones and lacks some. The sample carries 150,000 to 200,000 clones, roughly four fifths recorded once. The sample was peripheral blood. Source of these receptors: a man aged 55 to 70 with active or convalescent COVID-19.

CDR3 amino acids: CSVEGLAGGPWNEQFF. The CDR3 DNA follows: TGCAGCGTTGAGGGTCTAGCGGGAGGGCCTTGGAATGAGCAGTTCTTC. The rearrangement links TRBV29-1 to TRBJ2-1, with 12 bases aligning to TRBD2. V lost 3 bases and J lost 7; bases outside the gene matches: 10. Germline V gives CDR1 SQVTM, CDR2 ANQGSEA. The CDR3 is 16 residues long.

The CDR3 is CASSHGGGGVEETQYF. As DNA, the CDR3 is TGTGCCAGCAGCCACGGTGGAGGGGGCGTTGAAGAGACCCAGTACTTC. The chain recombines TRBV11-2 with TRBJ2-5; the D gene is possibly TRBD1 (7 bases). With 5 bases removed from V and 3 bases from J, the gap between germline ends came to 19 bases. This CDR3 contains 16 residues. Germline V CDR1 and CDR2: SGHAT, FQNNGV.

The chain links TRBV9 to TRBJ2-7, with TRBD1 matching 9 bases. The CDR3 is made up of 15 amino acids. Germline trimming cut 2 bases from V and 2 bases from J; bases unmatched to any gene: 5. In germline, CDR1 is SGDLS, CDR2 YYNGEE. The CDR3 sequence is CASSVGQGVAYEQYF. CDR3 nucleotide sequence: TGTGCCAGCAGCGTGGGACAGGGAGTCGCCTACGAGCAGTACTTC.

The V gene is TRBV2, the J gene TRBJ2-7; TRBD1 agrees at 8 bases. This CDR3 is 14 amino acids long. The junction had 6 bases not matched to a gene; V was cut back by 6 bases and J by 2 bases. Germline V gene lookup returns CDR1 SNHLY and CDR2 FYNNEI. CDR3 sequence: CASRGTGKTYEQYF. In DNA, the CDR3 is TGTGCCAGCAGGGGGACAGGCAAAACCTACGAGCAGTACTTC.

CDR3 in amino acids: CASSTWTGEETQYF. As DNA, the CDR3 is TGTGCCAGTAGTACCTGGACAGGGGAAGAGACCCAGTACTTC. V and J are TRBV19 and TRBJ2-5; 9 bases are a match to TRBD1. The junction had 3 bases not matched to a gene; V was cut back by 4 bases and J by 3 bases. The CDR3 spans 14 residues. The V gene's germline CDR1 is LNHDA and CDR2 SQIVND (reference sequence).

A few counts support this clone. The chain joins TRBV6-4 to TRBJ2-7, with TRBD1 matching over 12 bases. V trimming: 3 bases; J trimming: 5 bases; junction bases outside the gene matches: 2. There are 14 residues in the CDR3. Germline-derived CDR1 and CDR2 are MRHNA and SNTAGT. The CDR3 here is CASSEGTGGNEQYF. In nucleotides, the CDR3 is TGTGCCAGCAGTGAAGGGACAGGGGGCAACGAGCAGTACTTC.

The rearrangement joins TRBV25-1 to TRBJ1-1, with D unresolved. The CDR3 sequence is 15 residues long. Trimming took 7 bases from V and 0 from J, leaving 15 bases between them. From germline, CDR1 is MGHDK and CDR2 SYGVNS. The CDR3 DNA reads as TGTGCCAGCACGGGAATTGGGTCCATGAACACTGAAGCTTTCTTT. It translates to CASTGIGSMNTEAFF.

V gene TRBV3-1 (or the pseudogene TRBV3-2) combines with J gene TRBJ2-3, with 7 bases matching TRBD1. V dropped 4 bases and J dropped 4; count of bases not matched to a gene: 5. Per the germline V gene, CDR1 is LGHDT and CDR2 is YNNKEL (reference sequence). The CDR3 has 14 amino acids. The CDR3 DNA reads TGTGCCAGCAGCCGAGACAGGGCTCCAGATACGCAGTATTTT. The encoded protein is CASSRDRAPDTQYF.

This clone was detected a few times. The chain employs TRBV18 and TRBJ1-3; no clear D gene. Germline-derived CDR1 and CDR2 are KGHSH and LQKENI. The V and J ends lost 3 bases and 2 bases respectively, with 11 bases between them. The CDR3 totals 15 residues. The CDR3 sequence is CASSPISSPGNTIYF. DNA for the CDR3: TGTGCCAGCTCACCGATAAGCTCCCCTGGAAACACCATATATTTT. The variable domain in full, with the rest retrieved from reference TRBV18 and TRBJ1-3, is NAGVMQNPRHLVRRRGQEARLRCSPMKGHSHVYWYRQLPEEGLKFMVYLQKENIIDESGMPKERFSAEFPKEGPSILRIQQVVRGDSAAYFCASSPISSPGNTIYFGEGSWLTVV.

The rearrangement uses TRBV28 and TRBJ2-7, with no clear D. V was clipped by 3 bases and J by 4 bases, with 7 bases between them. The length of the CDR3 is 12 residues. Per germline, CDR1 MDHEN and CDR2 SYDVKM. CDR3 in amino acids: CASSLAWYEQYF. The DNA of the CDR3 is TGTGCCAGCAGTTTGGCCTGGTACGAGCAGTACTTC.

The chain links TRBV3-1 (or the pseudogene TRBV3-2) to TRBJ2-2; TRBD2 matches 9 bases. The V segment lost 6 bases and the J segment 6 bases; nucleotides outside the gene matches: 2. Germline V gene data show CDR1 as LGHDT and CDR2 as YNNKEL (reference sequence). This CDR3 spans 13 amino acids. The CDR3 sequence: CASRGLAAGELFF. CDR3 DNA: TGTGCCAGCAGGGGACTAGCAGCCGGGGAGCTGTTTTTT.

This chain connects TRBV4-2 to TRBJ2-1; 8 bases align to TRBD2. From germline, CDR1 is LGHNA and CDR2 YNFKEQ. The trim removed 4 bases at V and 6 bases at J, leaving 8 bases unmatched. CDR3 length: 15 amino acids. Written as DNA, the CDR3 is TGTGCCAGCAGCCCCGGGACTAGAGGAAGCAATGAGCAGTTCTTC. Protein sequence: CASSPGTRGSNEQFF.

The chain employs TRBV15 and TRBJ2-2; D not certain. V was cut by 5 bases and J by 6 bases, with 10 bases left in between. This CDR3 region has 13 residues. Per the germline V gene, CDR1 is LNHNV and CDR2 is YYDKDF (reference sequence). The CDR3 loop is CATSSYGSGELFF. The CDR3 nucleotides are TGTGCCACCAGCTCCTATGGTTCCGGGGAGCTGTTTTTT.

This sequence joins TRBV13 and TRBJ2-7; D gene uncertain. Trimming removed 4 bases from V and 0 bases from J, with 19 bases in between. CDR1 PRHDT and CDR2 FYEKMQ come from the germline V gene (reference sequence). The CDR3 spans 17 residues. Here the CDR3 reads CASSSNPYSSHSYEQYF. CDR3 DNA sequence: TGTGCCAGCAGCTCCAACCCTTACAGTTCCCACTCCTACGAGCAGTACTTC.

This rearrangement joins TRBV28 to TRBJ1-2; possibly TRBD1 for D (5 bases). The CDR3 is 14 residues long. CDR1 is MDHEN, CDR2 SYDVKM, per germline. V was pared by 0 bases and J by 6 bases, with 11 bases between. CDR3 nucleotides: TGTGCCAGCAGTTTATGGGTCTCGGGGGATGGCTACACCTTC. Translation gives CASSLWVSGDGYTF.

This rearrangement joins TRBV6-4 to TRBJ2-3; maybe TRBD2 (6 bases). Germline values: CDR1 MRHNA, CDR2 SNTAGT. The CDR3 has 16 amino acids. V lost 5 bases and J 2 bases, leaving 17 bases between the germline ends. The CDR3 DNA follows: TGTGCCAGCAGTATGGAAGCGGGTGTCTTCACAGATACGCAGTATTTT. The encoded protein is CASSMEAGVFTDTQYF.

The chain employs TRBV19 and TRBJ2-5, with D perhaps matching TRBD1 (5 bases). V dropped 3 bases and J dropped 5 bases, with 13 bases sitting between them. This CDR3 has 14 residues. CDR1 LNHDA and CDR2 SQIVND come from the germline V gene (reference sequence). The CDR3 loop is CASSIRGSGETQYF. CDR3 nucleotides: TGTGCCAGTAGTATTAGGGGCAGTGGTGAGACCCAGTACTTC.

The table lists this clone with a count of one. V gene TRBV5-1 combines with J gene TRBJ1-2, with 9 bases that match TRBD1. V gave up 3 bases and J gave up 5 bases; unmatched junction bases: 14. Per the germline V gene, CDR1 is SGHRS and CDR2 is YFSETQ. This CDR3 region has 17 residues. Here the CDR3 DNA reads TGCGCCAGCAGCTCAGGCCGCCCCGGGACAGGGATTTATGGCTACACCTTC. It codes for CASSSGRPGTGIYGYTF.

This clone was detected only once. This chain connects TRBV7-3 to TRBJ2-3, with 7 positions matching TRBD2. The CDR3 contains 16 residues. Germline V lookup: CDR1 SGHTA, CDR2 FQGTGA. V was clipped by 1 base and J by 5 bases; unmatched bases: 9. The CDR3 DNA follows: TGTGCCAGCAGCTTAATGCCTAGCGGCCAGGGAGATACGCAGTATTTT. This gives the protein CASSLMPSGQGDTQYF.

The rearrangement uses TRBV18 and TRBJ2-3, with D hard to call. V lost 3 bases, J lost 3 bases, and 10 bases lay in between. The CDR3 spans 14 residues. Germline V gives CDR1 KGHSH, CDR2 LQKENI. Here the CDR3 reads CASSPTAGTDTQYF. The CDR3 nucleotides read TGTGCCAGCTCACCCACAGCAGGTACAGATACGCAGTATTTT.

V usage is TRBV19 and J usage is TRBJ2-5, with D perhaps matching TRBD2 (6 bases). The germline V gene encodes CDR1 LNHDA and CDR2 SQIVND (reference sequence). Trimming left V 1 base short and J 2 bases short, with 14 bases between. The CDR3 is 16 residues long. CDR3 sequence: CASSIGGRGGQETQYF. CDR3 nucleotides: TGTGCCAGTAGTATAGGAGGGCGAGGAGGGCAAGAGACCCAGTACTTC.

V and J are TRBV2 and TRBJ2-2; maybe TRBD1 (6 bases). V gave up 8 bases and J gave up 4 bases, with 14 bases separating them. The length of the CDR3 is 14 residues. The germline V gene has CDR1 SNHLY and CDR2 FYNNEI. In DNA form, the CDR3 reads TGTGCCAGCGGGACGGGCAGGGGCACCGGGGAGCTGTTTTTT. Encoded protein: CASGTGRGTGELFF.

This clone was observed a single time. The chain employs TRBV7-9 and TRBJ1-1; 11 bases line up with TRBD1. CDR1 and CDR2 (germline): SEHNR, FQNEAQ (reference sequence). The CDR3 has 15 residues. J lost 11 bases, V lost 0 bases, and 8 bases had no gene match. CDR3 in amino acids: CASSLAGTGGSGAFF. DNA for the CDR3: TGTGCCAGCAGCTTAGCGGGGACAGGGGGATCGGGGGCTTTCTTT.

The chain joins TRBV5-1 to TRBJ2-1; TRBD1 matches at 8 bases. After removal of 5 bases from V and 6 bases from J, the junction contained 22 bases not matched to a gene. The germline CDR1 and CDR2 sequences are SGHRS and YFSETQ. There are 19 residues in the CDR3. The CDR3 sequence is CASSTTDRGRAGLLNEQFF. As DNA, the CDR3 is TGCGCCAGCAGTACTACTGACAGGGGTCGGGCGGGATTGCTCAATGAGCAGTTCTTC.

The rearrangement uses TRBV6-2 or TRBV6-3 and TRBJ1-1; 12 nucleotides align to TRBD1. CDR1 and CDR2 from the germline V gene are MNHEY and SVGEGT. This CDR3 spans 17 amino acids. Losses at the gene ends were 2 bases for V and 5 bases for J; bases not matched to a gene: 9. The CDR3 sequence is CASSYVRDRGLRTEAFF. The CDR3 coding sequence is TGTGCCAGCAGTTACGTTCGGGACAGGGGGCTGAGAACTGAAGCTTTCTTT.

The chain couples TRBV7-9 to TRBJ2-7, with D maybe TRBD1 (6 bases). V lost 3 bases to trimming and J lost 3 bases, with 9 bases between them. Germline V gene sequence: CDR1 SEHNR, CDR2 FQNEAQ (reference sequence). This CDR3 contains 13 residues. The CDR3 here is CASSLDSYYEQYF. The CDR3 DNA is TGTGCCAGCAGCTTGGACAGCTACTACGAGCAGTACTTC.

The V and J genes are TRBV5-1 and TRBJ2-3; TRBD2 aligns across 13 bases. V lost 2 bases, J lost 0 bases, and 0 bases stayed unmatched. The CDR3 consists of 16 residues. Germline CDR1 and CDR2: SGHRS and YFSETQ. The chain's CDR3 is CASSLLAGGSTDTQYF. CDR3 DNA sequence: TGCGCCAGCAGCTTACTAGCGGGGGGGAGCACAGATACGCAGTATTTT. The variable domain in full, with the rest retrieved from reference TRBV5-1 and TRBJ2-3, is KAGVTQTPRYLIKTRGQQVTLSCSPISGHRSVSWYQQTPGQGLQFLFEYFSETQRNKGNFPGRFSGRQFSNSRSEMNVSTLELGDSALYLCASSLLAGGSTDTQYFGPGTRLTVL.

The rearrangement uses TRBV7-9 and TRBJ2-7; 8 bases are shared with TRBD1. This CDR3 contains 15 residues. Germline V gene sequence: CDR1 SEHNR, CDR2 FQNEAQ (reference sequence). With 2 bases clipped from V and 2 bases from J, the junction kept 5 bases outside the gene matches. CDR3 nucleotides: TGTGCCAGCAGCTTACCGGGACAGGACCCCTACGAGCAGTACTTC. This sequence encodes CASSLPGQDPYEQYF. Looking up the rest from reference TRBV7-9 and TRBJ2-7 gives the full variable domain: DTGVSQNPRHKITKRGQNVTFRCDPISEHNRLYWYRQTLGQGPEFLTYFQNEAQLEKSRLLSDRFSAERPKGSFSTLEIQRTEQGDSAMYLCASSLPGQDPYEQYFGPGTRLTVT.

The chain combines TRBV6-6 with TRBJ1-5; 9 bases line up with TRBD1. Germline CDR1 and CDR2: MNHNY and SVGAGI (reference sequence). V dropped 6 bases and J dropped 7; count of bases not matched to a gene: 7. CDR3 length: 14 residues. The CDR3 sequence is CASRVGQGGQPQHF. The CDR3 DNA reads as TGTGCCAGCAGGGTGGGACAGGGCGGCCAGCCCCAGCATTTT.

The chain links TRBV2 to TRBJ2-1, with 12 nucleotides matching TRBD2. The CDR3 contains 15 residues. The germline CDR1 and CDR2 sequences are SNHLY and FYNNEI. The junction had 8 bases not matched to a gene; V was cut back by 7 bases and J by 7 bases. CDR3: CASMRTSGTQNEQFF. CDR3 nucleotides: TGTGCCAGCATGCGGACTAGCGGGACCCAGAATGAGCAGTTCTTC.